This T cell receptor (beta chain) was documented in a study of memory CD4+ T cells and cytomegalovirus serostatus. Whole-study context: This sample comes from healthy Belgian adults, 8 to 10 CMV seropositive, approximately 25 seronegative.

Original processing notes: Out-of-frame sequences were removed, leaving roughly 2,200,000 distinct TCRbeta sequences. The repertoire was sequenced with immunoSEQ multiplex PCR; TCRdb's copy has only in-frame clones and lacks some. V, J and clone size derive from that table, while D and trimming were established from the DNA sequence. The sample lists some 26,000 clones; about 80% were seen once. The sort gate was single viable CD3+CD4+CD8-CD45RO+ cells for memory CD4+ T cells. Serostatus was set by detecting CMV pp150, pp28, p38, p52 IgG. A word on this clone: No antigen is known for it.

Whole-study findings and limits: Of 150 to 200 reported CMV TCRbeta sequences, 67 were found in memory CD4+ repertoires.

V was pared by 8 bases and J by 3 bases, with 14 bases between. The CDR3 totals 13 residues. CDR1 MDHEN and CDR2 SYDVKM come from the germline V gene. Sequenced: memory CD4+ T cells from blood. The chain is built from TRBV28 and TRBJ2-7, with D possibly TRBD1 on 6 matching bases. This sequence was found in an adult in good health and CMV-seronegative. Here the CDR3 reads CASRTGSHYEQYF. CDR3 DNA: TGTGCCAGCCGAACAGGGTCCCACTACGAGCAGTACTTC.